This TCR beta chain was sequenced for a study of CD8+ T cells in alopecia areata. Isolated RNA was reverse transcribed into cDNA used as the sequencing template. The data were produced by immunoSEQ multiplex PCR, yet TCRdb's version contains in-frame clones alone and is incomplete. This sample has over 150,000 clones, with around 60% found just once. The TCR was taken from a human donor with alopecia areata. This sample comprised CD4+ T cells sorted from blood, obtained at week 0.

CDR3 in amino acids: CATSSRGNLAKNIQYF. The DNA for the CDR3 is TGTGCCACCAGCAGCCGAGGGAACCTAGCCAAAAACATTCAGTACTTC. V gene TRBV15 combines with J gene TRBJ2-4, with D possibly TRBD2 on 5 matching bases. CDR1 LNHNV and CDR2 YYDKDF come from the germline V gene (reference sequence). V lost 3 bases and J lost 0, with 12 bases in between. CDR3 length: 16 residues.